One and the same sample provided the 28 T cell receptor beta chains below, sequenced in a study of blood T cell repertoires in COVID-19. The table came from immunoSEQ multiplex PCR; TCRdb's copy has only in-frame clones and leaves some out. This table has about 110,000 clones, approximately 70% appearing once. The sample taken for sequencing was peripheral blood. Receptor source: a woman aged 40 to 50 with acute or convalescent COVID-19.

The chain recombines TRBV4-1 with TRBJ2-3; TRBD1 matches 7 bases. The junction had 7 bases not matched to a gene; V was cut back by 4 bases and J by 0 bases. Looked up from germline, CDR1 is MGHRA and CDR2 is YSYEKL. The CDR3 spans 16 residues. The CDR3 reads CASSPHGTASTDTQYF. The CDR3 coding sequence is TGCGCCAGCAGCCCACACGGGACAGCTAGCACAGATACGCAGTATTTT.

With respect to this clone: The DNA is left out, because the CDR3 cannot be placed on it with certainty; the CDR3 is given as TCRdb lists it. The CDR3 sequence is CASSSSRAGFNTGELFF. This chain connects TRBV6-2 or TRBV6-3 to TRBJ2-2; the table's D call, TRBD2, was not checked against the DNA. Germline-derived CDR1 and CDR2 are MNHEY and SVGEGT. The CDR3 has 17 amino acids, counting both end residues.

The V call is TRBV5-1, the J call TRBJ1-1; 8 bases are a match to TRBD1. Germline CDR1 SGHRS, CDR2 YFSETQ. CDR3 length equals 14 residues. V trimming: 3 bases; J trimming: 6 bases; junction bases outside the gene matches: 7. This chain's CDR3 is CASSSVGQGSEAFF. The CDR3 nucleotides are TGCGCCAGCAGCTCGGTAGGACAGGGCTCTGAAGCTTTCTTT.

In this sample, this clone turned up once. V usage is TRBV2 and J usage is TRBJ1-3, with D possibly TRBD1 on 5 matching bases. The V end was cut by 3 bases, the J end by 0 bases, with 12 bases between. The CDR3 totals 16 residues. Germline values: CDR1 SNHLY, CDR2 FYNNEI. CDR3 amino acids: CASSEGRASSGNTIYF. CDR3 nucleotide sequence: TGTGCCAGCAGTGAGGGCAGGGCGAGCTCTGGAAACACCATATATTTT. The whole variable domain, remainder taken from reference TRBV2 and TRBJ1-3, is EPEVTQTPSHQVTQMGQEVILRCVPISNHLYFYWYRQILGQKVEFLVSFYNNEISEKSEIFDDQFSVERPDGSNFTLKIRSTKLEDSAMYFCASSEGRASSGNTIYFGEGSWLTVV.

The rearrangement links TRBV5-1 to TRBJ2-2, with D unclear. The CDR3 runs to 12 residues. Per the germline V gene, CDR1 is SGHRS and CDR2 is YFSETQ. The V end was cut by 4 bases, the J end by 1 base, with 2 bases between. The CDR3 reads CASSLNTGELFF. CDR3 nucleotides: TGCGCCAGCAGCCTGAACACCGGGGAGCTGTTTTTT.

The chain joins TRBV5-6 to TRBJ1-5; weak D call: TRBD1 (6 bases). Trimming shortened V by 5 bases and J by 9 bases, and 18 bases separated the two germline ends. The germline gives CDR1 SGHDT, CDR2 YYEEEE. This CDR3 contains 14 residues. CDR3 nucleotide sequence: TGTGCCAGCAGTTATTCACAGGGTATTGCGCCCCAGCATTTT. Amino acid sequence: CASSYSQGIAPQHF.

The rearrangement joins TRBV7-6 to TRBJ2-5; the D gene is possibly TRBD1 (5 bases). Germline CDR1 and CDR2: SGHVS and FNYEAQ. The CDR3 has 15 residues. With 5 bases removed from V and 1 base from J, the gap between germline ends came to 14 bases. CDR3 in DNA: TGTGCCAGCAGCCTAACGACAGTAGGCCAAGAGACCCAGTACTTC. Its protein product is CASSLTTVGQETQYF.

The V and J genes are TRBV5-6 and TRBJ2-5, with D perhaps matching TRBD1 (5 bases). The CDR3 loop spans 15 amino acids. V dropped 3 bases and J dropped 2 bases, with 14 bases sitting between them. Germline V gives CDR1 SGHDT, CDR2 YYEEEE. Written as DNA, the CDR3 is TGTGCCAGCAGCTCAACCAGACAGCAACAAGAGACCCAGTACTTC. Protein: CASSSTRQQQETQYF.

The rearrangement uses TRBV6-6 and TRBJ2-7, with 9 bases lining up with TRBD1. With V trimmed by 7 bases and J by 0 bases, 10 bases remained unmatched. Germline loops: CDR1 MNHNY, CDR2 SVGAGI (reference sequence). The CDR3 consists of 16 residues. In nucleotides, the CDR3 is TGTGCCAGCAAACAACAGGGGGCGAGTAGCTCCTACGAGCAGTACTTC. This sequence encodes CASKQQGASSSYEQYF.

The CDR3 DNA is TGTGCCACCAGCTCCCTTGGACAGGGAGAAGAAAAACTGTTTTTT. Translated: CATSSLGQGEEKLFF. The chain joins TRBV24-1 to TRBJ1-4, with TRBD1 matching over 8 bases. Germline V gene lookup returns CDR1 KGHDR and CDR2 SFDVKD. The CDR3 covers 15 residues. The junction had 11 bases not matched to a gene; V was cut back by 7 bases and J by 8 bases.

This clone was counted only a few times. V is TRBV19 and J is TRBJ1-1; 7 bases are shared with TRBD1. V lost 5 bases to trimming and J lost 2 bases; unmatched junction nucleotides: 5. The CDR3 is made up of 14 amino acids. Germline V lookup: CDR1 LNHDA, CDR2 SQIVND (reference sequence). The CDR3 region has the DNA TGTGCCAGTAGTCGTGGACAGGACAACACTGAAGCTTTCTTT. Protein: CASSRGQDNTEAFF.

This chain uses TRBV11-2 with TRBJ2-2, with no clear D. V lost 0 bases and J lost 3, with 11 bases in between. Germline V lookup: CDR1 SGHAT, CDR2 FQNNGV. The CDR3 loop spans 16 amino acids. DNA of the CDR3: TGTGCCAGCAGCTTAGATTTCGAACAGTACACCGGGGAGCTGTTTTTT. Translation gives CASSLDFEQYTGELFF.

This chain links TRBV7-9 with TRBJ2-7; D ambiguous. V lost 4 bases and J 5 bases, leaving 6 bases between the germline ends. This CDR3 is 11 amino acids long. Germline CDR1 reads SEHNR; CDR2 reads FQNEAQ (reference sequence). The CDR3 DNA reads TGTGCCAGCAGCTCGTATGACGAGCAGTACTTC. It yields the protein CASSSYDEQYF.

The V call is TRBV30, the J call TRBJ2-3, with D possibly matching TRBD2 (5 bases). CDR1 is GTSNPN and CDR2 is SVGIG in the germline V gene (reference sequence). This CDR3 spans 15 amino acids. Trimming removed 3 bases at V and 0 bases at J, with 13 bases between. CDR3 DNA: TGTGCCTGGAGCAAGACTAACCCTAGCACAGATACGCAGTATTTT. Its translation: CAWSKTNPSTDTQYF.

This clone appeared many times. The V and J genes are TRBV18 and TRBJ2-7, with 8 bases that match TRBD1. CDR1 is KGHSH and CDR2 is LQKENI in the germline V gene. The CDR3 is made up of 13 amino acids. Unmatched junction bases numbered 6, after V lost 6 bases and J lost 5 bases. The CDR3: CASSEDRVNEQYF. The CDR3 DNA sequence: TGTGCCAGCTCTGAGGACAGGGTCAACGAGCAGTACTTC.

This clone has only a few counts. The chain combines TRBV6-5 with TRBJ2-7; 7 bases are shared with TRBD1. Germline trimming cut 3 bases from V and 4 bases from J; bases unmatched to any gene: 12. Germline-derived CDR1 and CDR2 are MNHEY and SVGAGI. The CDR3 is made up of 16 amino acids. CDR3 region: CASSYTPQGTDYEQYF. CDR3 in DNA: TGTGCCAGCAGTTATACCCCCCAAGGGACAGATTACGAGCAGTACTTC.

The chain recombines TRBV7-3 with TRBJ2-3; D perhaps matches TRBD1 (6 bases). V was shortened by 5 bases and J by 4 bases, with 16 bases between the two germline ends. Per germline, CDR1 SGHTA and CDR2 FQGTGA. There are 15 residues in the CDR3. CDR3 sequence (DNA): TGTGCCAGCAGCCTACAGGGTTATAGTGCAGATACGCAGTATTTT. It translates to CASSLQGYSADTQYF.

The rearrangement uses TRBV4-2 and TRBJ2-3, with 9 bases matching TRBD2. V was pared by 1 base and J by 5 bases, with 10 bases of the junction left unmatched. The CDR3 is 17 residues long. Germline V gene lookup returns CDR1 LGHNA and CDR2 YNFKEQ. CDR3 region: CASSQGVLRGGRDTQYF. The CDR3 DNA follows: TGTGCCAGCAGCCAAGGGGTATTGCGGGGGGGCAGAGATACGCAGTATTTT.

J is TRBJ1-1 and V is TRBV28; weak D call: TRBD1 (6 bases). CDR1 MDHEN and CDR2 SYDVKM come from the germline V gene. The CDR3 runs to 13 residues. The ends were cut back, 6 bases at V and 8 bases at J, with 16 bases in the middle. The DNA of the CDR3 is TGTGCCAGCAGGATCCTACAGGGCTCAGAAGCTTTCTTT. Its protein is CASRILQGSEAFF.

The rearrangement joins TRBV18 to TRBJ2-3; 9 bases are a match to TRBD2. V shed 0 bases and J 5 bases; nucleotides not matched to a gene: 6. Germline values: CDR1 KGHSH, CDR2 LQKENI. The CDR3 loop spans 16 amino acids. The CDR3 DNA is TGTGCCAGCTCACCACCTGGCGGGGGGGCCGTAGATACGCAGTATTTT. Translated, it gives CASSPPGGGAVDTQYF.

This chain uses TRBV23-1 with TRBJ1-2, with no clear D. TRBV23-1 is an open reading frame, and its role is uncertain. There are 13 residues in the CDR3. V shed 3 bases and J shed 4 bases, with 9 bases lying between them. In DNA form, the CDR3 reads TGCGCCAGCAGTCATTGTCGCGGCTATGGCTACACCTTC. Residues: CASSHCRGYGYTF.

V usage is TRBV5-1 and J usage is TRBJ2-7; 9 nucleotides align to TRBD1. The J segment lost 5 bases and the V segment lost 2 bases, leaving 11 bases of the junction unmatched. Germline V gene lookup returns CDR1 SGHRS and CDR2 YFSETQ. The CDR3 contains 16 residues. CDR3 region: CASSLGTGKLGDEQYF. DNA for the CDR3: TGCGCCAGCAGCTTAGGGACAGGGAAATTGGGGGACGAGCAGTACTTC.

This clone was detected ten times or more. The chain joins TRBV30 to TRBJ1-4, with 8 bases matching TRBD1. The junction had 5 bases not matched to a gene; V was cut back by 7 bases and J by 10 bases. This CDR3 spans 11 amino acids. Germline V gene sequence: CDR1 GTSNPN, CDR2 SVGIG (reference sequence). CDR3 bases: TGTGCCTTGACAGGGGAACGAAAACTGTTTTTT. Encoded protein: CALTGERKLFF.

The CDR3 sequence is CSVESPTGDTGELFF. CDR3 DNA: TGCAGCGTTGAATCCCCGACAGGGGACACCGGGGAGCTGTTTTTT. J is TRBJ2-2 and V is TRBV29-1, with 8 bases lining up with TRBD1. The CDR3 extends over 15 amino acids. Germline V lookup: CDR1 SQVTM, CDR2 ANQGSEA. J was trimmed by 3 bases and V by 2 bases; bases with no gene match: 5.

CDR3 amino acids: CASSRLATDTQYF. CDR3 nucleotides: TGTGCCAGCAGCCGACTAGCGACAGATACGCAGTATTTT. This chain connects TRBV13 to TRBJ2-3; TRBD2 matches at 8 bases. V lost 5 bases and J lost 3; bases outside the gene matches: 1. The germline gives CDR1 PRHDT, CDR2 FYEKMQ (reference sequence). This CDR3 has 13 residues. The whole variable domain, remainder taken from reference TRBV13 and TRBJ2-3, is AAGVIQSPRHLIKEKRETATLKCYPIPRHDTVYWYQQGPGQDPQFLISFYEKMQSDKGSIPDRFSAQQFSDYHSELNMSSLELGDSALYFCASSRLATDTQYFGPGTRLTVL.

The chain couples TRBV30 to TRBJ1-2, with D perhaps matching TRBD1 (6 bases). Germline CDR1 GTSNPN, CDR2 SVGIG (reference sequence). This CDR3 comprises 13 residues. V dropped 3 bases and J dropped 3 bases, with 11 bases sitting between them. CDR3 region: CAWSRQADYGYTF. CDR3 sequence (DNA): TGTGCCTGGAGCCGACAGGCGGACTATGGCTACACCTTC.

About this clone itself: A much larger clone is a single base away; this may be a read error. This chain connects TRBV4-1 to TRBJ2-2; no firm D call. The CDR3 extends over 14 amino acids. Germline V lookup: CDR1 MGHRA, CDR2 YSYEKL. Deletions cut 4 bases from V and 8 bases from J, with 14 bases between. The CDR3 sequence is CASSPSQTSGELFF. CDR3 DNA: TGCGCCAGCAGCCCCAGTCAAACATCGGGGGAGCTGTTTTTT.

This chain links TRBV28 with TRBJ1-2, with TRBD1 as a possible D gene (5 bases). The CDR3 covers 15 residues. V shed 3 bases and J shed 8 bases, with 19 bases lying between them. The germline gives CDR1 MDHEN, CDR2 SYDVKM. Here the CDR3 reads CASSFLRVTPMGYTF. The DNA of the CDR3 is TGTGCCAGCAGTTTCCTCAGGGTAACTCCTATGGGCTACACCTTC.